Following are 21 T cell receptor gamma chains from one sample sequenced in a study of γδ T cells in repeated Plasmodium falciparum infection. TCRdb reanalysed the multiplex PCR reads with CATT. The data show some 30,000 gamma-chain clones, almost 1.5% seen once. Flow sorting of PBMC yielded separate Vgamma9/Vdelta2+ and Vdelta2-negative gammadelta T cell populations for bulk repertoire analysis. Sequenced sample: gamma-delta T cells from blood. These receptors were taken from a pool of human donors (malaria-infected and uninfected, not separated).

This clone showed up many times. TCRdb's listed protein matches a much larger clone and diverges from this DNA's translation at residue 8, likely through a read error; the protein shown comes from the DNA. The rearrangement joins TRGV9 to TRGJP. The J gene, left out of TCRdb, was set here by checking the DNA against germline. The CDR3 runs to 16 residues. Germline loops: CDR1 GITISATS, CDR2 ISYDGTV (reference sequence). J was trimmed by 9 bases and V by 4 bases; bases with no gene match: 9. The CDR3 region has the DNA TGTGCCTTGTGGGAAGAGCTCGGGTTGGGCAAAAAAATCAAGGTATTT. Translating gives CALWEELGLGKKIKVF.

This clone was seen repeatedly, ten times or more. The chain carries TRGV4 and TRGJ1 or TRGJ2. TCRdb lists no J gene, so it was determined here by aligning the DNA to germline. The CDR3 has 14 amino acids. In germline, CDR1 is EGSTGY, CDR2 YDSYTSSV. The V and J ends lost 2 bases and 0 bases, in that order; junction bases with no gene match: 4. The CDR3 sequence: CATWDDRNYYKKLF. The CDR3 nucleotides read TGTGCCACCTGGGATGATCGGAATTATTATAAGAAACTCTTT.

This clone was observed at least ten times. Given a far larger clone just one base away, this is likely a sequencing read error. Distinct nucleotide sequences in the sample also encode this CDR3. This chain links TRGV9 with TRGJP2. TCRdb supplies no J gene; here it was assigned by aligning the nucleotide sequence to germline. V shed 0 bases, J shed 5 bases, and the junction held 9 bases outside the gene matches. This CDR3 is 16 amino acids long. Germline-derived CDR1 and CDR2 are GITISATS and ISYDGTV (reference sequence). The CDR3 region has the DNA TGTGCCTTGTGGGAGGTGGTTGGGGGCAGTGATTGGATCAAGACGTTT. The encoded protein is CALWEVVGGSDWIKTF.

This clone was seen ten or more times. A read error may explain this, as a much larger clone is one base away. Other nucleotide sequences from this sample produce the same CDR3. This chain joins TRGV4 and TRGJ1 or TRGJ2. V shed 0 bases, J shed 3 bases, and the junction held 2 bases outside the gene matches. The length of the CDR3 is 13 residues. In germline, CDR1 is EGSTGY, CDR2 YDSYTSSV. In nucleotides, the CDR3 is TGTGCCACCTGGGATGGGCTTTATTATAAGAAACTCTTT. This translates into CATWDGLYYKKLF.

This clone was detected many times. Since a much larger clone is just one base distant, this may be a read error. The gene calls are TRGV9 and TRGJ1 or TRGJ2. Germline loops: CDR1 GITISATS, CDR2 ISYDGTV (reference sequence). V was clipped by 1 base and J by 11 bases; unmatched bases: 11. CDR3 length equals 13 residues. The CDR3 sequence: CALWEVSPLEKLF. DNA of the CDR3: TGTGCCTTGTGGGAGGTTAGCCCCCTTGAGAAACTCTTT.

Points on this clone: TCRdb's protein for this DNA is that of a much larger clone and differs from the translation at residue 7, likely a read error; the protein shown is the DNA translation. The J gene is TRGJ1 or TRGJ2, the V gene TRGV4. No J gene was available from TCRdb, and it was assigned here by a germline match of the DNA. V was clipped by 5 bases and J by 3 bases; unmatched bases: 10. The V gene's germline CDR1 is EGSTGY and CDR2 YDSYTSSV. This CDR3 is 14 amino acids long. CDR3 in DNA: TGTGCCACCTGGGCCTCTTTGGGTTATTATAAGAAACTCTTT. It encodes CATWASLGYYKKLF.

Only a few counts were recorded for this clone. The protein TCRdb lists belongs to a much larger clone and differs from this DNA's translation at residue 3, which points to a read error; the protein shown is made from the DNA. The chain links TRGV4 to TRGJ1 or TRGJ2. The J gene was not available in TCRdb and was assigned here by matching the DNA to germline segments. CDR3 length: 14 residues. Germline V CDR1 and CDR2: EGSTGY, YDSYTSSV. CDR3 sequence: CAIWDGRGHGKKLF. As DNA, the CDR3 is TGTGCCATCTGGGACGGGAGGGGGCATGGTAAGAAACTCTTT.

Worth noting for this clone: The protein TCRdb lists belongs to a much larger clone and differs from this DNA's translation at residue 5, which points to a read error; the protein shown is made from the DNA. The chain combines TRGV4 with TRGJP1. No J segment appears in TCRdb, so it was assigned here by matching the sequence to germline. The CDR3 length is 13 residues. Germline V gene data show CDR1 as EGSTGY and CDR2 as YDSYTSSV. The CDR3 sequence: CATWGGPGWFKIF. In DNA form, the CDR3 reads TGTGCCACCTGGGGTGGGCCGGGGTGGTTCAAGATATTT.

This clone turned up a few times. The TCRdb protein comes from a much larger clone and disagrees with this DNA's translation at residue 8, likely due to a read error; the protein given here is derived from the DNA. This chain connects TRGV8 to TRGJ1 or TRGJ2. In the absence of a J gene in TCRdb, the DNA was matched to germline to assign it here. The V and J ends lost 5 bases and 6 bases, in that order; junction bases with no gene match: 10. In germline, CDR1 is VENAVY, CDR2 YDSYNSRV. CDR3 length equals 13 residues. Here the CDR3 DNA reads TGTGCCACCTGGGGCCCTGTATGTTATAAGAAACTCTTT. Its translation: CATWGPVCYKKLF.

This clone was seen repeatedly, ten times or more. For this DNA, TCRdb reports the protein of a much larger clone, which diverges at residue 7, most likely from a read error; the protein presented here is translated directly from the DNA. The chain recombines TRGV9 with TRGJ1 or TRGJ2. The CDR3 loop spans 14 amino acids. CDR1 GITISATS and CDR2 ISYDGTV come from the germline V gene (reference sequence). V was pared by 0 bases and J by 9 bases, with 11 bases of the junction left unmatched. The CDR3 is CALWEVRRGPKKLF. The CDR3 DNA sequence: TGTGCCTTGTGGGAGGTGCGGAGGGGGCCTAAGAAACTCTTT.

This clone appeared many times. This chain uses TRGV9 with TRGJ1 or TRGJ2. Because TCRdb records no J gene, it was assigned here through a match of the DNA to germline. The junction had 6 bases not matched to a gene; V was cut back by 3 bases and J by 1 base. The CDR3 extends over 14 amino acids. Looked up from germline, CDR1 is GITISATS and CDR2 is ISYDGTV (reference sequence). CDR3: CALWERDNYYKKLF. For the CDR3, the DNA is TGTGCCTTGTGGGAGCGGGATAATTATTATAAGAAACTCTTT.

About this clone itself: The protein TCRdb gives is from a much larger clone and does not agree with this DNA's translation at residue 3, likely a read error; the protein shown here comes from the DNA. V gene TRGV3 combines with J gene TRGJP1. Because TCRdb records no J gene, it was assigned here through a match of the DNA to germline. The germline CDR1 and CDR2 sequences are VTNTFY and YDVSTARD (reference sequence). The length of the CDR3 is 14 residues. The CDR3 DNA is TGTGCCGCCTGGAAATATACCACTGGTTGGTTCAAGATATTT. This translates into CAAWKYTTGWFKIF.

This clone was detected only once. This chain joins TRGV9 and TRGJ1 or TRGJ2. TCRdb does not report a J gene; here it was assigned by matching the DNA to germline references. The CDR3 is 15 amino acids. V lost 2 bases, J lost 7 bases, and 14 bases stayed unmatched. Germline CDR1 and CDR2: GITISATS and ISYDGTV (reference sequence). The DNA of the CDR3 is TGTGCCTTGTGGGAGGCGCCAGAAGGTTGGTATAAGAAACTCTTT. As protein: CALWEAPEGWYKKLF.

Ten or more counts support this clone. The TCRdb protein comes from a much larger clone and disagrees with this DNA's translation at residue 11, likely due to a read error; the protein given here is derived from the DNA. The chain recombines TRGV9 with TRGJ1 or TRGJ2. Since TCRdb gives no J gene, matching the DNA to germline was used here to assign it. Germline V CDR1 and CDR2: GITISATS, ISYDGTV (reference sequence). The CDR3 loop spans 19 amino acids. The V and J ends lost 0 bases and 0 bases, in that order; junction bases with no gene match: 17. CDR3 loop: CALWEVHAYYSQNYYKKLF. The DNA for the CDR3 is TGTGCCTTGTGGGAGGTGCACGCCTACTACTCGCAGAATTATTATAAGAAACTCTTT.

Only a few counts were recorded for this clone. The translation of this DNA and the TCRdb protein of a much larger clone differ at residue 11, probably owing to a read error; the protein shown here is translated from the DNA. The chain recombines TRGV3 with TRGJ1 or TRGJ2. The J gene is absent in TCRdb and was assigned here via DNA matching to germline. The CDR3 has 14 residues. CDR1 is VTNTFY, CDR2 YDVSTARD, per germline (reference sequence). CDR3: CATWDRPTGYMKLF. The DNA of the CDR3 is TGTGCCACCTGGGACAGGCCAACTGGGTATATGAAACTCTTT.

In regard to this clone: TCRdb has a much larger clone's protein, which differs at residue 6 from the translation of this DNA, likely because of a read error; what is shown is the protein translated from the DNA. V is TRGV4 and J is TRGJ1 or TRGJ2. Assignment of the J gene here rests on matching the DNA to germline, because TCRdb gives none. CDR1 is EGSTGY and CDR2 is YDSYTSSV in the germline V gene. This CDR3 contains 10 residues. V shed 5 bases and J 9 bases; nucleotides not matched to a gene: 4. The CDR3 reads CATWGFKKLF. CDR3 sequence (DNA): TGTGCCACCTGGGGATTTAAGAAACTCTTT.

This clone was picked up many times. This DNA translates differently at residue 11 from the TCRdb protein, which is that of a much larger clone; a read error is likely, and the protein shown is the DNA's own translation. V is TRGV8 and J is TRGJP1. TCRdb lists no J gene, so it was determined here by aligning the DNA to germline. This CDR3 contains 14 residues. The germline V gene has CDR1 VENAVY and CDR2 YDSYNSRV. The CDR3 here is CATWGNTTGWLKIF. DNA of the CDR3: TGTGCCACCTGGGGCAATACCACTGGTTGGCTCAAGATATTT.

As regards this clone: Translating this DNA gives a protein that differs at residue 5 from the TCRdb one, which belongs to a much larger clone; a read error is likely, and the protein shown is this translation. The CDR3 sequence is CATWNYRYYKKLF. Here the CDR3 DNA reads TGTGCCACCTGGAACTACAGGTATTATAAGAAACTCTTT. The chain couples TRGV3 to TRGJ1 or TRGJ2. As TCRdb names no J gene, one was assigned here on the basis of a DNA match to germline. Germline assignment: CDR1 VTNTFY and CDR2 YDVSTARD (reference sequence). The CDR3 totals 13 residues. V shed 6 bases and J 4 bases; nucleotides not matched to a gene: 9.

This clone has a count of ten or more. TCRdb attributes to this sequence the protein of a much larger clone, which differs from the DNA translation at residue 15; a read error is likely, and the protein displayed is translated from the DNA. V usage is TRGV9 and J usage is TRGJP. Germline V gene data show CDR1 as GITISATS and CDR2 as ISYDGTV (reference sequence). There are 17 residues in the CDR3. The CDR3 spells CALWEVPSELGKKIRVF. CDR3 nucleotides: TGTGCCTTGTGGGAGGTGCCCTCGGAGTTGGGCAAAAAAATCAGGGTATTT.

A few counts support this clone. The protein TCRdb lists belongs to a much larger clone and differs from this DNA's translation at residue 10, which points to a read error; the protein shown is made from the DNA. The V call is TRGV9, the J call TRGJP. The J gene is absent in TCRdb and was assigned here via DNA matching to germline. V shed 0 bases, J shed 8 bases, and the junction held 10 bases outside the gene matches. The CDR3 runs to 18 residues. Germline-derived CDR1 and CDR2 are GITISATS and ISYDGTV (reference sequence). CDR3 sequence (DNA): TGTGCCTTGTGGGAGGTGCAAGCCGAAAAGTTGGGCAAAAAAATCAAGGTATTT. This codes for CALWEVQAEKLGKKIKVF.

This clone was recorded many times. TCRdb attributes to this sequence the protein of a much larger clone, which differs from the DNA translation at residue 7; a read error is likely, and the protein displayed is translated from the DNA. This chain joins TRGV9 and TRGJ1 or TRGJ2. Losses at the gene ends were 3 bases for V and 10 bases for J; bases not matched to a gene: 6. Germline assignment: CDR1 GITISATS and CDR2 ISYDGTV (reference sequence). The CDR3 loop spans 11 amino acids. CDR3 loop: CALWEQGKKLF. CDR3 sequence (DNA): TGTGCCTTGTGGGAGCAAGGGAAGAAACTCTTT.